This paragraph covers one TCR beta chain sequence. This record belongs to a study of technical replicates of blood from several donors. There are 13 residues in the CDR3. Germline CDR1 MNHEY, CDR2 SVGAGI. The V and J ends lost 10 bases and 10 bases, in that order; junction bases with no gene match: 12. Sequenced by immunoSEQ multiplex PCR; TCRdb stores in-frame clones only, minus some. The sample contains 70,000 to 85,000 clones, 97% of which appear only once. Sequenced sample: T cells isolated from PBMCs. The rearrangement links TRBV6-5 to TRBJ1-4; the match to TRBD1 covers 7 bases. The sequence was obtained from a human donor in good health. The CDR3 coding sequence is TGTGCCACGCAGGGACAGAACCCCATAAAACTGTTTTTT. Translation gives CATQGQNPIKLFF.